These T cell receptor beta chains were read from a single sample in a study of blood T cell repertoires in COVID-19. Generated by immunoSEQ multiplex PCR, the TCRdb table keeps only in-frame clones and is missing some. The sample includes approximately 260,000 clones, about 80% of them seen just once. Sequences were obtained from PBMCs or T cells enriched from blood (not recorded which). All receptors come from a man in his forties or fifties who had recovered from COVID-19. Both conserved end residues are part of each CDR3. A D gene is named only where the DNA matches it firmly. Only some rows state a clone size, as once, few, many or a class for expanded clones.

NA,TRBV28,TRBJ2-4,NA,CASSLVGLAKNIQYF,TGTGCCAGCAGTCTCGTGGGACTAGCCAAAAACATTCAGTACTTC
NA,TRBV27,TRBJ1-6,TRBD1,CASSLGDRASPLHF,TGTGCCAGCAGTTTAGGGGACAGGGCTTCACCCCTCCACTTT
NA,TRBV2,TRBJ2-5,NA,CASLISGAQETQYF,TGTGCCAGCTTGATAAGTGGAGCCCAAGAGACCCAGTACTTC
NA,TRBV25-1,TRBJ2-7,NA,CASSLTGTYEQYF,TGTGCCAGCAGCCTGACAGGAACCTACGAGCAGTACTTC
NA,TRBV14,TRBJ2-3,NA,CASSARAGITDTQYF,TGTGCCAGCAGCGCCCGGGCGGGAATCACAGATACGCAGTATTTT
NA,TRBV28,TRBJ2-4,TRBD1,CASSSPGTGGLYF,TGTGCCAGCAGTTCCCCAGGGACAGGGGGTCTGTACTTC
NA,TRBV5-6,TRBJ1-4,TRBD1,CASSLPGQGYNEKLFF,TGTGCCAGCAGCTTGCCGGGACAGGGCTATAATGAAAAACTGTTTTTT
NA,TRBV5-3,TRBJ2-7,NA,CARTSSKREFSYEQYF,TGTGCCAGAACCTCTAGCAAAAGGGAGTTTTCCTACGAGCAGTACTTC
NA,TRBV13,TRBJ2-3,NA,CASSLAVGASLTDTQYF,TGTGCCAGCAGCTTAGCGGTGGGGGCTTCACTTACAGATACGCAGTATTTT
NA,TRBV4-2,TRBJ2-5,TRBD2,CASSQDGGGLVTQETQYF,TGTGCCAGCAGCCAAGATGGGGGGGGACTAGTGACTCAAGAGACCCAGTACTTC
few,TRBV4-2,TRBJ2-7,TRBD1,CASSQVRDRSYEQYF,TGTGCCAGCAGCCAAGTGCGGGACAGGTCCTACGAGCAGTACTTC
once,TRBV19,TRBJ1-6,TRBD1,CASSLPTGVSSPLHF,TGTGCCAGTAGTCTACCGACAGGGGTCAGTTCACCCCTCCACTTT
NA,TRBV4-2,TRBJ2-5,NA,CASSQEWARKQETQYF,TGTGCCAGCAGCCAAGAATGGGCCAGGAAACAAGAGACCCAGTACTTC
once,TRBV21-1,TRBJ2-2,NA,CASSNHPPGQGAGNTGELFF,TGTGCCAGCAGCAACCACCCCCCGGGACAGGGGGCGGGGAACACCGGGGAGCTGTTTTTT
NA,TRBV5-6,TRBJ2-3,TRBD2,CASSWGTSGGRSTDTQYF,TGTGCCAGCAGCTGGGGGACTAGCGGGGGCCGTAGCACAGATACGCAGTATTTT